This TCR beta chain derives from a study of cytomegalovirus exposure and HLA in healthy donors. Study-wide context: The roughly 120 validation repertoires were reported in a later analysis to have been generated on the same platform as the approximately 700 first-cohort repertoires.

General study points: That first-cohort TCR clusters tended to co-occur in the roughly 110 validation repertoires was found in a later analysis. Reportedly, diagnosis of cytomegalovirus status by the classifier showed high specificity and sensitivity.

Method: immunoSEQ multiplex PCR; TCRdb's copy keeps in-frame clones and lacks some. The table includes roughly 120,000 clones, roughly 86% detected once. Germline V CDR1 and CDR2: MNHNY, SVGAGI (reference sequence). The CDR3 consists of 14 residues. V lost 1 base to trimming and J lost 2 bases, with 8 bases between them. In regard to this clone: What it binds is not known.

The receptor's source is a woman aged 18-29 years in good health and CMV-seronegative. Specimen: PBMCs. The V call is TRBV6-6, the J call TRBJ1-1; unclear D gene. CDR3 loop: CASSYLSENTEAFF. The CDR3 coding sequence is TGTGCCAGCAGTTACTTGTCAGAAAACACTGAAGCTTTCTTT.